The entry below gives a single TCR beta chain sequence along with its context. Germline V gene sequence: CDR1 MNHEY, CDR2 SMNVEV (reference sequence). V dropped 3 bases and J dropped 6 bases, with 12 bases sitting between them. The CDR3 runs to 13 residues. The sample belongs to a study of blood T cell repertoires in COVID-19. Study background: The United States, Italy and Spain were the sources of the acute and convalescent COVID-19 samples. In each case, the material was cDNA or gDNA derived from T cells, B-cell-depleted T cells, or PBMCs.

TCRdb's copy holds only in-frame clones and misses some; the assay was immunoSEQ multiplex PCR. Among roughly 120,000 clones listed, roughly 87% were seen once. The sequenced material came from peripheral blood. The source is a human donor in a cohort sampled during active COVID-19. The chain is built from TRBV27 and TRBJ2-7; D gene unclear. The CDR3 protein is CASSFTGRPEQYF. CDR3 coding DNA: TGTGCCAGCAGTTTTACGGGTCGCCCCGAGCAGTACTTC.